The T cell receptor beta chain described here comes from a study of cytomegalovirus exposure and HLA in healthy donors. Overall study results and limits: A few V segments could not be told apart, such as TRBV6-2 and TRBV6-3, and were left out. Usually a TCR sequence was rare, but some public TCRs were found in many donors. Follow-up analysis found HLA locus-dependent TCR association rates, highest for DRB1 and lowest for HLA-C.

As for this clone: No antigen is known for it.

PCR used 60 Vbeta primers and 13 Jbeta primers. TCRdb's copy holds only in-frame clones and misses some; the assay was immunoSEQ multiplex PCR. The data contain roughly 150,000 clones, approximately 70% of them seen just once; the ten biggest clones take up about 5.4%. Each donor was healthy, and each was a bone marrow donor. The CDR3 sequence is 16 residues long. V lost 2 bases and J 1 base, leaving 11 bases between the germline ends. CDR1 is KGHSH and CDR2 is LQKENI in the germline V gene. Sequencing input: PBMCs. The TCR was taken from a woman in her late teens or twenties in good health and CMV-seropositive. The J gene is TRBJ1-4, the V gene TRBV18; tentative D call: TRBD1 (6 bases). CDR3 protein: CASSPGQGKTNEKLFF. Here the CDR3 DNA reads TGTGCCAGCTCACCAGGGCAGGGGAAAACTAATGAAAAACTGTTTTTT. The full variable domain, rest sourced from reference TRBV18 and TRBJ1-4, is NAGVMQNPRHLVRRRGQEARLRCSPMKGHSHVYWYRQLPEEGLKFMVYLQKENIIDESGMPKERFSAEFPKEGPSILRIQQVVRGDSAAYFCASSPGQGKTNEKLFFGSGTQLSVL.